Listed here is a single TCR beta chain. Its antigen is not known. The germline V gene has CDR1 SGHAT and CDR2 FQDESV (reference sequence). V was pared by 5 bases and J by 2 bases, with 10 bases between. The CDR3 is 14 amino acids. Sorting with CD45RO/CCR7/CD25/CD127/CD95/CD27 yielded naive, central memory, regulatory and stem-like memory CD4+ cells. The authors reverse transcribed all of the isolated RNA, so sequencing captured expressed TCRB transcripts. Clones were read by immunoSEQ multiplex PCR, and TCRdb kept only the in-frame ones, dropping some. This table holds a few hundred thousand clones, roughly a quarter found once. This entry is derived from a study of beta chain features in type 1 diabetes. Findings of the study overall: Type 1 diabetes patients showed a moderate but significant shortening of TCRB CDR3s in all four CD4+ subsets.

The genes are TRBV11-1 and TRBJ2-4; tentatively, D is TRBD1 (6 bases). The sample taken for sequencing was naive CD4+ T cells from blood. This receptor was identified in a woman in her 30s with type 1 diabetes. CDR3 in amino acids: CASSPGTPKNIQYF. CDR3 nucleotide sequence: TGTGCCAGCAGCCCCGGGACACCCAAAAACATTCAGTACTTC.